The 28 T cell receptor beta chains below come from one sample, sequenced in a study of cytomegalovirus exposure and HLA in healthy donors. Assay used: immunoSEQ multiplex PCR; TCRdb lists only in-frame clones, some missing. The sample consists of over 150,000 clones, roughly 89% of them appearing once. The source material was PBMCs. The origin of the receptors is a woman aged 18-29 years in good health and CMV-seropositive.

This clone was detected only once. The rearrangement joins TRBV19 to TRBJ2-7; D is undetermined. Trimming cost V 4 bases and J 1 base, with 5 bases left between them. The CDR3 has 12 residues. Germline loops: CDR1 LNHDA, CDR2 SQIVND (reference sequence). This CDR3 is CASSTRSYEQYF. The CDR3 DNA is TGTGCCAGTAGTACCAGGTCCTACGAGCAGTACTTC.

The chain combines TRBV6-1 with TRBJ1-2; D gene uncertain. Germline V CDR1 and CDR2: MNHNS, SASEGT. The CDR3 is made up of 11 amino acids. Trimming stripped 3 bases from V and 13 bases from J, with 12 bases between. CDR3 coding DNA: TGTGCCAGCAGTGACTGGCCCAATTCCACCTTC. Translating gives CASSDWPNSTF.

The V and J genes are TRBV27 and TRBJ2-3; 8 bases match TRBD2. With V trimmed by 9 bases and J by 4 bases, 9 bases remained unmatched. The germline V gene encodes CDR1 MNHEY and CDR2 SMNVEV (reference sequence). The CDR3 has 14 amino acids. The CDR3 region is CASRRAGVSDTQYF. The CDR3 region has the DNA TGTGCCAGTAGACGAGCGGGAGTTTCAGATACGCAGTATTTT.

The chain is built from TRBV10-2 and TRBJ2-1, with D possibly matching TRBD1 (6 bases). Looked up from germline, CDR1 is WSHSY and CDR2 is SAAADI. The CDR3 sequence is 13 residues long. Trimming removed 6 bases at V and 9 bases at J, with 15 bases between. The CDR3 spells CASRETGSGEQFF. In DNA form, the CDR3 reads TGCGCCAGCAGGGAAACAGGGTCGGGTGAGCAGTTCTTC.

CDR3 coding DNA: TGTGCCAGCAGTGAAGAGCGGAGGGCCGGAAACATTCAGTACTTC. It specifies CASSEERRAGNIQYF. The chain links TRBV6-1 to TRBJ2-4, with a tentative D call TRBD2 (6 bases). Germline V gene data show CDR1 as MNHNS and CDR2 as SASEGT. Trimming left V 1 base short and J 6 bases short, with 13 bases between. CDR3 size: 15 residues.

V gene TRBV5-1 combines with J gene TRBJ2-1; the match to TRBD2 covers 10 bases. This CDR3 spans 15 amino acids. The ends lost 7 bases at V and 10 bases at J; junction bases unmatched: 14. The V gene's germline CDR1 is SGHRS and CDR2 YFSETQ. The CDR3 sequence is CASGELAGTSVEQFF. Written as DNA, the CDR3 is TGCGCCAGCGGCGAACTAGCGGGGACGTCCGTCGAGCAGTTCTTC.

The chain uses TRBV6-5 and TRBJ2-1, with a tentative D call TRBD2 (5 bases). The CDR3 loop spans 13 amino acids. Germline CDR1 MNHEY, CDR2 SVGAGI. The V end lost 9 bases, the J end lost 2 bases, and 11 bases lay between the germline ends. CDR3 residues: CASSGWPYNEQFF. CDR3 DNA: TGTGCCAGTTCGGGGTGGCCCTACAATGAGCAGTTCTTC.

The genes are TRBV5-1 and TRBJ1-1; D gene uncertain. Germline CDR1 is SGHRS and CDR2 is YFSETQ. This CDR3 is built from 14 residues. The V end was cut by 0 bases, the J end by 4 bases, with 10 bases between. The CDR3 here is CASSLVGQITEAFF. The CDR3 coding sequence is TGCGCCAGCAGCTTGGTTGGGCAAATCACTGAAGCTTTCTTT.

The CDR3 protein is CASSVSLAVNEQFF. As DNA, the CDR3 is TGTGCCAGCAGCGTATCCCTAGCGGTTAATGAGCAGTTCTTC. This chain connects TRBV9 to TRBJ2-1; 7 positions agree with TRBD2. Germline CDR1 SGDLS, CDR2 YYNGEE. The ends lost 1 base at V and 7 bases at J; junction bases unmatched: 5. This CDR3 spans 14 amino acids.

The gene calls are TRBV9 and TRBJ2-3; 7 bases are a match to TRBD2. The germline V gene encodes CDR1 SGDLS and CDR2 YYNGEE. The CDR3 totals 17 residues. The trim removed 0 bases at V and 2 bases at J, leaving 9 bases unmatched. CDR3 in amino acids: CASSVDPLGGVTDTQYF. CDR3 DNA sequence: TGTGCCAGCAGCGTAGACCCCCTTGGGGGGGTCACAGATACGCAGTATTTT. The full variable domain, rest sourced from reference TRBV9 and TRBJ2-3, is DSGVTQTPKHLITATGQRVTLRCSPRSGDLSVYWYQQSLDQGLQFLIQYYNGEERAKGNILERFSAQQFPDLHSELNLSSLELGDSALYFCASSVDPLGGVTDTQYFGPGTRLTVL.

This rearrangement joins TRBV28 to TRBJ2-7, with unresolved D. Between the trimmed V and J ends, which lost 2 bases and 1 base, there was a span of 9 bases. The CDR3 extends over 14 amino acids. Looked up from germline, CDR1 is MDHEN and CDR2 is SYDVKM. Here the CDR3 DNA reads TGTGCCAGCAGTTTACCCCGTTTGTCCTACGAGCAGTACTTC. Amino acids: CASSLPRLSYEQYF.

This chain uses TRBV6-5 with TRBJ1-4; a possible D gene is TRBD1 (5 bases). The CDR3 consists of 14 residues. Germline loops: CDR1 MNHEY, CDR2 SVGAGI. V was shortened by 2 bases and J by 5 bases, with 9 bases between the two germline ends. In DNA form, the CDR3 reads TGTGCCAGCAGTTACAAAGGGGCAAATGAAAAACTGTTTTTT. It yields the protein CASSYKGANEKLFF.

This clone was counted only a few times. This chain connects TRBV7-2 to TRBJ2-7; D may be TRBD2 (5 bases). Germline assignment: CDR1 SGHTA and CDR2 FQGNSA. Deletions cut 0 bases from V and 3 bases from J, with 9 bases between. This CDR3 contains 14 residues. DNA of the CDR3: TGTGCCAGCAGCTTAGCGGGAGTAAACTACGAGCAGTACTTC. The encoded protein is CASSLAGVNYEQYF.

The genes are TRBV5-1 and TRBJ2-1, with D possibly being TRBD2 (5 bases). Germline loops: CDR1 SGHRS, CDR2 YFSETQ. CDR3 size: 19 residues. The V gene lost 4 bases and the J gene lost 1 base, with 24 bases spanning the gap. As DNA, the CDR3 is TGCGCCAGCAGCCCTACCGACCCCCGAATGGGAGTTTCCTACAATGAGCAGTTCTTC. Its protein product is CASSPTDPRMGVSYNEQFF.

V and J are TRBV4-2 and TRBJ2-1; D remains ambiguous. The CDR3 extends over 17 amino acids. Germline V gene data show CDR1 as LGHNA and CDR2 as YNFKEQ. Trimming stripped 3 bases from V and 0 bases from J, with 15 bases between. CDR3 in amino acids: CASSQHEASSSYNEQFF. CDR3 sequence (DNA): TGTGCCAGCAGCCAGCACGAGGCCTCAAGCTCCTACAATGAGCAGTTCTTC.

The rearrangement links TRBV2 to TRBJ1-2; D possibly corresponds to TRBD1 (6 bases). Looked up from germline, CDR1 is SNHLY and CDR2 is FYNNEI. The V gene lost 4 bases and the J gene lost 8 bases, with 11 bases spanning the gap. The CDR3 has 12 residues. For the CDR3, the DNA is TGTGCCAGCAGTGCACAGGGCTGGGGCTACACCTTC. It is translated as CASSAQGWGYTF.

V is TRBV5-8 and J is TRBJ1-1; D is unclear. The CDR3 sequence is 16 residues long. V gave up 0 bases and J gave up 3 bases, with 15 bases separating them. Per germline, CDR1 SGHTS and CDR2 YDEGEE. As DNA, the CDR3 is TGTGCCAGCAGCTTGGCACCTGCCAGGTCTTACACTGAAGCTTTCTTT. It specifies CASSLAPARSYTEAFF.

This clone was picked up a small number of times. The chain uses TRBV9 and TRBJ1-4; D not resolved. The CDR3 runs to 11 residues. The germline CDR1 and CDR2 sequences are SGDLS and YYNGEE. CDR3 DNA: TGTGCGAGATCCTGTCGTGAAAAACTGTTTTTT. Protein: CARSCREKLFF.

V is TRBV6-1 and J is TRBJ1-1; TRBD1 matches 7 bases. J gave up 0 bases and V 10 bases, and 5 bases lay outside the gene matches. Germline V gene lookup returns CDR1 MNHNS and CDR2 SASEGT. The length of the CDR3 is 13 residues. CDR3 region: CAIQGTLNTEAFF. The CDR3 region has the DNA TGTGCCATACAGGGGACCTTGAACACTGAAGCTTTCTTT.

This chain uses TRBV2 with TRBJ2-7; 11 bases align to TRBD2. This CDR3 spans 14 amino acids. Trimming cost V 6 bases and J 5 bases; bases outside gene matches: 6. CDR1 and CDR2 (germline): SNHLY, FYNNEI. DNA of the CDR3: TGTGCCAGCAGGTTTGGACTAGCGGGCCACGAGCAGTACTTC. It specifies CASRFGLAGHEQYF. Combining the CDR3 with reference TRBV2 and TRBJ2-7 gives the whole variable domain EPEVTQTPSHQVTQMGQEVILRCVPISNHLYFYWYRQILGQKVEFLVSFYNNEISEKSEIFDDQFSVERPDGSNFTLKIRSTKLEDSAMYFCASRFGLAGHEQYFGPGTRLTVT.

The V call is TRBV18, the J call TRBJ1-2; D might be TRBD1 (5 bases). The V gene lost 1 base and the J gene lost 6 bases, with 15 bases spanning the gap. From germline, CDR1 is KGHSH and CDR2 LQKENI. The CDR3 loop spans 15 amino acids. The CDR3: CASSPQGLTNDGYTF. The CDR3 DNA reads TGTGCCAGCTCACCACAGGGACTAACTAATGATGGCTACACCTTC.

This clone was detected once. The CDR3 DNA follows: TGTGCCAGCAGCGTACTAGGAGCGGATACGCAGTATTTT. It is translated as CASSVLGADTQYF. V usage is TRBV9 and J usage is TRBJ2-3; D not resolved. Germline V lookup: CDR1 SGDLS, CDR2 YYNGEE. CDR3 length equals 13 residues. V lost 1 base, J lost 6 bases, and 9 bases lay in between.

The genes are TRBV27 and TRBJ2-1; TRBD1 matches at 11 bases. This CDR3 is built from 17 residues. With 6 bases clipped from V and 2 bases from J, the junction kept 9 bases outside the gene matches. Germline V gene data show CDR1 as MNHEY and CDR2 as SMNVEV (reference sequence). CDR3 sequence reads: CASSLLEDRGPYNEQFF. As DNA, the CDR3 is TGTGCCAGCAGCCTTCTGGAGGACAGGGGGCCCTACAATGAGCAGTTCTTC.

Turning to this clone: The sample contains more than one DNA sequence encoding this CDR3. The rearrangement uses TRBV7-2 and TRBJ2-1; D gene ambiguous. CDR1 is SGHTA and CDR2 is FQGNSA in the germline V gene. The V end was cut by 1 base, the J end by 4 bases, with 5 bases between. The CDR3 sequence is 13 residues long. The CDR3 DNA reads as TGTGCCAGCAGCTTAGGACAATACAATGAGCAGTTCTTC. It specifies CASSLGQYNEQFF.

DNA for the CDR3: TGTGCCAGCAGCCCCGACAGGGAGTGGAGGAACACTGAAGCTTTCTTT. It encodes CASSPDREWRNTEAFF. The V and J genes are TRBV27 and TRBJ1-1; 7 bases fit TRBD1. The CDR3 totals 16 residues. With V trimmed by 6 bases and J by 1 base, 11 bases remained unmatched. Germline V gene sequence: CDR1 MNHEY, CDR2 SMNVEV (reference sequence).

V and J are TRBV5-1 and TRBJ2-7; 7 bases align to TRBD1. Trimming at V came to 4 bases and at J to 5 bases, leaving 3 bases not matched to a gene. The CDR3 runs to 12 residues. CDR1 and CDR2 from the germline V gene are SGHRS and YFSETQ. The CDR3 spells CASSIDRDEQYF. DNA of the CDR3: TGCGCCAGCAGCATAGACAGGGACGAGCAGTACTTC.

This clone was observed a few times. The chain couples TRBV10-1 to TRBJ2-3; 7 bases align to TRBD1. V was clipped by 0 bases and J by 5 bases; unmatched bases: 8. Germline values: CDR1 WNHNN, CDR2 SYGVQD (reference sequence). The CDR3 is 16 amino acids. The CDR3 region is CASSESPDRAIDTQYF. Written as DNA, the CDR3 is TGCGCCAGCAGTGAGTCACCCGACAGGGCGATAGATACGCAGTATTTT.

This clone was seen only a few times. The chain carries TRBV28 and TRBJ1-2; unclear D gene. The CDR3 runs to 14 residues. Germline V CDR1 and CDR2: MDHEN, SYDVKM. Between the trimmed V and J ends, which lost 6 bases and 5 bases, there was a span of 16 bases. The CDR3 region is CASSLVSDSYGYTF. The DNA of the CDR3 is TGTGCCAGCAGCCTTGTTAGCGATTCTTATGGCTACACCTTC.